Each of the 20 T cell receptor beta chains below was sequenced from the same sample in a study of T cells expressing NK-cell markers. TCRdb reprocessed the 5' RACE reads, keeping one entry per CDR3 protein, no DNA. Its listing shows about 120,000 distinct CDR3 sequences. The specimen sequenced was blood T cells: a sorted CD56 or NKG2C T cell subset, CD4+ or CD8+ T cells, or bulk PBMC T cells (not recorded which). Receptors originate from a woman aged 18 to 75 in good health.

The chain joins TRBV4-3 to TRBJ1-1. Germline V lookup: CDR1 LGHNA, CDR2 YSLEER. This CDR3 is 12 amino acids long. CDR3 sequence reads: CASSGWDTEAFF.

The J gene is TRBJ2-1, the V gene TRBV5-4; TCRdb returns TRBD1, unconfirmable since there is no DNA. The CDR3 has 14 amino acids. Germline assignment: CDR1 SGHNT and CDR2 YYREEE (reference sequence). The CDR3 spells CASSLGAAYNEQFF.

The rearrangement joins TRBV29-1 to TRBJ2-1; the TRBD1 assignment by TCRdb is unverifiable without DNA. This CDR3 region has 16 residues. CDR1 SQVTM and CDR2 ANQGSEA come from the germline V gene. The CDR3: CSVESPDRGRYNEQFF.

The genes are TRBV10-3 and TRBJ2-1. This CDR3 has 13 residues. Per germline, CDR1 ENHRY and CDR2 SYGVKD. CDR3 sequence: CAISDWTDNEQFF.

The chain uses TRBV10-1 and TRBJ1-1; the D gene TCRdb calls, TRBD1, cannot be checked with no DNA. Germline values: CDR1 WNHNN, CDR2 SYGVQD (reference sequence). The CDR3 has 13 residues. This chain's CDR3 is CASSAGVNTEAFF.

V gene TRBV27 combines with J gene TRBJ2-6; as DNA is missing, the TRBD1 call by TCRdb cannot be tested. From germline, CDR1 is MNHEY and CDR2 SMNVEV (reference sequence). There are 17 residues in the CDR3. This CDR3 is CASSPGTGASGANVLTF.

J is TRBJ1-2 and V is TRBV20-1. The CDR3 sequence is 11 residues long. Germline CDR1 reads DFQATT; CDR2 reads SNEGSKA (reference sequence). The CDR3 here is CSASGQLGYTF.

The chain links TRBV11-2 to TRBJ2-1. The CDR3 is made up of 15 amino acids. Germline loops: CDR1 SGHAT, CDR2 FQNNGV. The CDR3 reads CASSSTLERYNEQFF.

This sequence joins TRBV6-5 and TRBJ2-3; absent DNA, TCRdb's TRBD2 call cannot be checked. Germline lookup yields CDR1 MNHEY and CDR2 SVGAGI. The CDR3 has 14 residues. CDR3 sequence: CASSYLPATDTQYF.

J is TRBJ2-6 and V is TRBV15; TCRdb calls TRBD1, which cannot be checked without DNA. The germline gives CDR1 LNHNV, CDR2 YYDKDF (reference sequence). The CDR3 loop spans 15 amino acids. The CDR3 loop reads CATSTPPSGANVLTF.

V and J are TRBV11-2 and TRBJ2-5; the D gene TCRdb calls, TRBD2, cannot be checked with no DNA. This CDR3 spans 16 amino acids. Germline-derived CDR1 and CDR2 are SGHAT and FQNNGV. The CDR3 reads CASSEGFLLPLETQYF.

The chain has TRBV6-5 and TRBJ2-1; the TCRdb D gene call, TRBD1, has no DNA to confirm it. This CDR3 is built from 15 residues. The germline V gene encodes CDR1 MNHEY and CDR2 SVGAGI. CDR3 sequence reads: CASSYWDREGSEQFF.

The CDR3 protein is CSASQATISYGQYF. This chain joins TRBV20-1 and TRBJ2-7. CDR3 length: 14 residues. The germline gives CDR1 DFQATT, CDR2 SNEGSKA (reference sequence).

The gene calls are TRBV20-1 and TRBJ1-5; there is no DNA to check the TCRdb D call of TRBD1. The CDR3 is made up of 17 amino acids. The germline V gene has CDR1 DFQATT and CDR2 SNEGSKA (reference sequence). CDR3 loop: CSAHDRWGLYSNQPQHF.

This chain links TRBV12-3 or TRBV12-4 with TRBJ2-5; with no DNA, the TCRdb D assignment of TRBD2 cannot be verified. CDR3 length equals 14 residues. CDR3 in amino acids: CASSIQGGQETQYF.

The chain links TRBV27 to TRBJ2-1. The germline gives CDR1 MNHEY, CDR2 SMNVEV (reference sequence). The CDR3 consists of 14 residues. The chain's CDR3 is CASNPIQSYNEQFF.

The chain joins TRBV6-6 to TRBJ2-5. CDR1 is MNHNY and CDR2 is SVGAGI in the germline V gene (reference sequence). CDR3 length: 13 residues. The CDR3 loop is CASSYSNQETQYF.

V is TRBV27 and J is TRBJ1-1. CDR1 and CDR2 from the germline V gene are MNHEY and SMNVEV (reference sequence). The CDR3 runs to 11 residues. CDR3 amino acids: CASSLGPEAFF.

This chain links TRBV20-1 with TRBJ2-7; TCRdb picks TRBD1, but there is no DNA to check that call. The CDR3 sequence is 14 residues long. Germline CDR1 is DFQATT and CDR2 is SNEGSKA (reference sequence). CDR3 in amino acids: CSATRTNLAYEQYF.

J is TRBJ2-1 and V is TRBV7-8; the D gene TCRdb calls, TRBD2, cannot be checked with no DNA. Germline V gene lookup returns CDR1 SGHVS and CDR2 FQNEAQ. The CDR3 runs 18 residues. CDR3 protein: CASSLPGLAGEIWNEQFF.